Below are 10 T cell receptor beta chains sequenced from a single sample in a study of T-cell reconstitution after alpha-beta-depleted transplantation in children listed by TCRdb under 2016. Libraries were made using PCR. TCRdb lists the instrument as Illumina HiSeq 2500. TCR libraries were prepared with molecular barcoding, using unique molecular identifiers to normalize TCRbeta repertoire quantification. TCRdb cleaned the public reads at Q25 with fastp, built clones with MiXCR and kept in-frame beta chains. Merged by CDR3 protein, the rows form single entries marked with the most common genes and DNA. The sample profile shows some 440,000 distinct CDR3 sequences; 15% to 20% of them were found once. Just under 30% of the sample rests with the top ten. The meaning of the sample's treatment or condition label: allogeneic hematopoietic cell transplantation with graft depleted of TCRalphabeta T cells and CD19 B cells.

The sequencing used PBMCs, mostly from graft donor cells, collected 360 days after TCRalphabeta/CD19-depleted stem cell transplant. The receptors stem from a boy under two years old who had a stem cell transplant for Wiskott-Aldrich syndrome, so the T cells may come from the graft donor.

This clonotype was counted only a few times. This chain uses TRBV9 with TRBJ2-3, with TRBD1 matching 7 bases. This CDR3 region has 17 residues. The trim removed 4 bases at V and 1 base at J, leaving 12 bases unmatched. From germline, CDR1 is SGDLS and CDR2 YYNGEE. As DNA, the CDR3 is TGTGCCAGCAGCTTCTGGACAGGACCCAGGGGCACAGATACGCAGTATTTT. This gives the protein CASSFWTGPRGTDTQYF.

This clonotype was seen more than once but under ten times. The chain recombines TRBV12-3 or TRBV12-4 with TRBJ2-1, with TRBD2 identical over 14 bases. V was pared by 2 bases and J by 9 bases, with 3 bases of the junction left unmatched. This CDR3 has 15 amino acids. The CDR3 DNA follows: TGTGCCAGCAGTTTAAGACTAGCGGGAGGGACTGAGCAGTTCTTC. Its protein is CASSLRLAGGTEQFF.

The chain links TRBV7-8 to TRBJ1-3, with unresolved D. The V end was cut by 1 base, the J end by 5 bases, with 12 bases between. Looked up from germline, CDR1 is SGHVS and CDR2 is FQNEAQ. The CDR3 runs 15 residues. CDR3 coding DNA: TGTGCCAGCAGCTTAGAGGCCAGTAGAAGAAACACCATATATTTT. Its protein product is CASSLEASRRNTIYF.

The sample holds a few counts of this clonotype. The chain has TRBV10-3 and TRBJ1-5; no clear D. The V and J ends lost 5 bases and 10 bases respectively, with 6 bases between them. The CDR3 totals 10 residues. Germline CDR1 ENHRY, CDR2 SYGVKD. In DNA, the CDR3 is TGTGCCATCAGTAAAGTTCCCCAGCATTTT. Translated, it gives CAISKVPQHF.

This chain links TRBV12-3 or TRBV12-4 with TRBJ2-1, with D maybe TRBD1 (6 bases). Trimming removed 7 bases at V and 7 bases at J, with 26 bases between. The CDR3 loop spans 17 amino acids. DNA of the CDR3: TGTGCCAGCACCCCCCTCGAGAAGGGGTGGGGGCAGAATGAGCAGTTCTTC. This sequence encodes CASTPLEKGWGQNEQFF.

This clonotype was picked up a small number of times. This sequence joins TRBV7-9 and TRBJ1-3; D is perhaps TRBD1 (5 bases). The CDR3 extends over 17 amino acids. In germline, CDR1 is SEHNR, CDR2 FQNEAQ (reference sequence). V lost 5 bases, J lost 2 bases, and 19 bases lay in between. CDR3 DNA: TGTGCCAGCAGCCGCCAGGACCCCAGGGCCCCTGGAAACACCATATATTTT. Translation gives CASSRQDPRAPGNTIYF.

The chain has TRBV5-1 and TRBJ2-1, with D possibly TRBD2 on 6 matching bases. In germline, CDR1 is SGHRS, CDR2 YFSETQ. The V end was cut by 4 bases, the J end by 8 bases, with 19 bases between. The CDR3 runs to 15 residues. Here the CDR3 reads CASSPSRREFHEQFF. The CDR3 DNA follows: TGCGCCAGCAGCCCGAGTAGACGGGAGTTCCATGAGCAGTTCTTC.

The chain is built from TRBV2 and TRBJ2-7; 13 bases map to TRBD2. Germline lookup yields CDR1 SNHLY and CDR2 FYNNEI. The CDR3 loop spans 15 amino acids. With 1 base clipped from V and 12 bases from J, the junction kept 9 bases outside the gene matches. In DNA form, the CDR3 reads TGTGCCAGCAGTGAAGACCGAACTAGCGGGAGGGTCCGGTACTTC. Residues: CASSEDRTSGRVRYF.

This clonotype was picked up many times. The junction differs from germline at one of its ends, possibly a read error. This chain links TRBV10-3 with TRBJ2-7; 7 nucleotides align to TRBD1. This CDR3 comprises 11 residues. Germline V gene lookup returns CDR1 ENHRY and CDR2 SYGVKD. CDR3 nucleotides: TGTGCCATCAGGACGGGACAGCGGATAATTTTC. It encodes CAIRTGQRIIF.

This CDR3 is CASSQDSWGAREQYF. CDR3 nucleotide sequence: TGTGCCAGCAGCCAAGATAGTTGGGGGGCGAGGGAGCAGTACTTC. The chain has TRBV4-2 and TRBJ2-7; the D call may be TRBD1 or TRBD2 (6 bases each). V was cut by 0 bases and J by 7 bases, with 16 bases left in between. The CDR3 covers 15 residues. CDR1 and CDR2 (germline): LGHNA, YNFKEQ.